These 19 T cell receptor beta chains were sequenced from one sample in a study of T cells in narcolepsy. The method was immunoSEQ multiplex PCR; TCRdb's version includes in-frame clones alone and lacks a portion of them. The sample carries 32,000 or so clones, approximately 79% recorded once. Sequences were obtained from memory (CD45RA-) CD4+ T cells from blood. Source of these receptors: a human donor in good health.

The V gene is TRBV11-2, the J gene TRBJ2-6; TRBD1 aligns across 7 bases. CDR1 and CDR2 from the germline V gene are SGHAT and FQNNGV. The CDR3 has 19 residues. The V segment lost 4 bases and the J segment 4 bases; nucleotides outside the gene matches: 16. The CDR3 is CASSWTGTATSLGANVLTF. For the CDR3, the DNA is TGTGCCAGCAGCTGGACCGGGACAGCAACTTCTCTCGGGGCCAACGTCCTGACTTTC. Together with reference TRBV11-2 and TRBJ2-6, the CDR3 gives the full variable domain: EAGVAQSPRYKIIEKRQSVAFWCNPISGHATLYWYQQILGQGPKLLIQFQNNGVVDDSQLPKDRFSAERLKGVDSTLKIQPAKLEDSAVYLCASSWTGTATSLGANVLTFGAGSRLTVL.

This clone was counted a few times. This chain links TRBV18 with TRBJ1-4; no reliable D call. CDR3 size: 13 residues. V was clipped by 3 bases and J by 7 bases, with 9 bases between them. Looked up from germline, CDR1 is KGHSH and CDR2 is LQKENI. CDR3: CASSPRRGEKLFF. DNA for the CDR3: TGTGCCAGCTCACCCCGCCGGGGTGAAAAACTGTTTTTT. Full variable domain (missing parts from reference TRBV18 and TRBJ1-4): NAGVMQNPRHLVRRRGQEARLRCSPMKGHSHVYWYRQLPEEGLKFMVYLQKENIIDESGMPKERFSAEFPKEGPSILRIQQVVRGDSAAYFCASSPRRGEKLFFGSGTQLSVL.

The table lists this clone with a few counts. The J gene is TRBJ2-5, the V gene TRBV5-1; 8 nucleotides match TRBD2. The germline V gene has CDR1 SGHRS and CDR2 YFSETQ. The CDR3 has 15 amino acids. J lost 1 base, V lost 4 bases, and 6 bases had no gene match. The CDR3 spells CASSGTSIPQETQYF. CDR3 DNA sequence: TGCGCCAGCAGCGGGACTAGTATCCCCCAAGAGACCCAGTACTTC.

This clone was picked up one time. One junction end does not reproduce the germline sequence, and a read error may be involved. This chain links TRBV4-1 with TRBJ2-2; TRBD1 is a possible D gene (6 bases). CDR3 length: 15 residues. CDR1 is MGHRA and CDR2 is YSYEKL in the germline V gene. The CDR3 DNA follows: TGCGCCAGCAGCCAAGTCGGGACATACACCGGGGAGCTGCTTTTT. Translating gives CASSQVGTYTGELLF.

The chain joins TRBV11-2 to TRBJ2-6; D is ambiguous. The CDR3 totals 14 residues. V was pared by 8 bases and J by 0 bases, with 8 bases between. Looked up from germline, CDR1 is SGHAT and CDR2 is FQNNGV. The CDR3 region is CASHLLSGANVLTF. CDR3 nucleotide sequence: TGTGCCAGCCACCTACTCTCTGGGGCCAACGTCCTGACTTTC.

This clone was seen a single time. The DNA of the CDR3 is TGTGCCAGCAGTTTATCAGGGACTAGCACCTACGAGCAGTACTTC. Encoded protein: CASSLSGTSTYEQYF. V gene TRBV27 combines with J gene TRBJ2-7; 9 bases agree with TRBD2. The germline V gene encodes CDR1 MNHEY and CDR2 SMNVEV (reference sequence). CDR3 size: 15 residues. V lost 0 bases and J lost 2; bases outside the gene matches: 2.

The chain couples TRBV7-9 to TRBJ1-2; TRBD1 matches 8 bases. CDR1 and CDR2 from the germline V gene are SEHNR and FQNEAQ (reference sequence). The CDR3 consists of 17 residues. The V segment lost 4 bases and the J segment 2 bases; nucleotides outside the gene matches: 12. The CDR3 nucleotides are TGTGCCAGCAGCTCAATCATCGGACAGGGCGCAAACTATGGCTACACCTTC. Translating gives CASSSIIGQGANYGYTF.

This clone is a singleton in its sample. One end of the junction does not line up with germline, which may come from a read error. V is TRBV6-5 and J is TRBJ1-5, with 12 positions matching TRBD1. Germline V gene data show CDR1 as MNHEY and CDR2 as SVGAGI. The CDR3 is 16 residues long. The CDR3 DNA reads as TGTGCCAGCAGCTACTTGGGACAGGGGGCCCATCAGCCCCAGCATTTT. This codes for CASSYLGQGAHQPQHF.

With regard to this clone: Distinct nucleotide sequences in the sample also encode this CDR3. The V call is TRBV6-5, the J call TRBJ1-1; TRBD1 is a possible D gene (5 bases). Germline CDR1 and CDR2: MNHEY and SVGAGI. The CDR3 loop spans 13 amino acids. V gave up 5 bases and J gave up 3 bases, with 10 bases separating them. CDR3: CASSVRGHTEAFF. The CDR3 DNA sequence: TGTGCCAGCAGTGTAAGGGGACACACTGAAGCTTTCTTT.

This clone was seen once. The chain couples TRBV11-3 to TRBJ2-1; 8 bases map to TRBD1. Unmatched junction bases numbered 7, after V lost 6 bases and J lost 12 bases. This CDR3 has 12 amino acids. The germline V gene has CDR1 SGHNT and CDR2 YENEEA. CDR3 region: CASSLQGDAQFF. Here the CDR3 DNA reads TGTGCCAGCAGTCTACAGGGGGATGCGCAGTTCTTC.

V and J are TRBV6-5 and TRBJ1-5; no reliable D call. Trimming left V 0 bases short and J 3 bases short, with 12 bases between. The germline V gene has CDR1 MNHEY and CDR2 SVGAGI. The CDR3 covers 16 residues. The CDR3 here is CASSYSAVENNQPQHF. The CDR3 DNA is TGTGCCAGCAGTTACTCAGCGGTGGAAAACAATCAGCCCCAGCATTTT.

The chain has TRBV19 and TRBJ2-7; 7 bases map to TRBD2. The CDR3 sequence is 14 residues long. The V gene's germline CDR1 is LNHDA and CDR2 SQIVND (reference sequence). Germline trimming cut 6 bases from V and 3 bases from J; bases unmatched to any gene: 8. The DNA for the CDR3 is TGTGCCAGTAGCCCTAGCGGCATTATCTACGAGCAGTACTTC. Residues: CASSPSGIIYEQYF.

The chain has TRBV27 and TRBJ1-3; weak D call: TRBD1 (5 bases). V was clipped by 5 bases and J by 0 bases, with 14 bases between them. The germline V gene encodes CDR1 MNHEY and CDR2 SMNVEV (reference sequence). The CDR3 loop spans 16 amino acids. CDR3 nucleotide sequence: TGTGCCAGCAGTCCGACAGCATTTCGCTCTGGAAACACCATATATTTT. Amino acid sequence: CASSPTAFRSGNTIYF.

This clone was counted only a few times. This chain joins TRBV21-1 and TRBJ2-3; no check of the table's D call, TRBD2, against the DNA was made. TRBV21-1 is a pseudogene segment. The CDR3 covers 17 residues. Written as DNA, the CDR3 is TGTGCCAGCAGCAAGGTTTTCCAGCGAGGCTGGCCAGATACGCAGTATTTT. This sequence encodes CASSKVFQRGWPDTQYF.

CDR3 in DNA: TGTGCCAGCAGCCTCCGGGACGGCTCCTACGAGCAGTACTTC. It is translated as CASSLRDGSYEQYF. This chain links TRBV5-4 with TRBJ2-7, with D possibly being TRBD1 or TRBD2 (5 bases each). CDR1 is SGHNT, CDR2 YYREEE, per germline (reference sequence). Trimming removed 4 bases at V and 0 bases at J, with 11 bases between. The CDR3 runs to 14 residues.

This clone has more than one count but fewer than ten. CDR3 protein: CASQPTVNTEAFF. The CDR3 region has the DNA TGCGCCAGCCAGCCGACAGTTAACACTGAAGCTTTCTTT. The chain carries TRBV5-1 and TRBJ1-1, with D maybe TRBD1 (5 bases). Germline loops: CDR1 SGHRS, CDR2 YFSETQ. This CDR3 spans 13 amino acids. Trimming took off 7 bases at V and 2 bases at J, with 12 bases between the two ends.

This chain joins TRBV6-1 and TRBJ1-5; D may be TRBD1 (5 bases). The CDR3 has 13 residues. Trimming pared 5 bases from V and 5 bases from J, leaving 10 bases between. The germline V gene encodes CDR1 MNHNS and CDR2 SASEGT. The CDR3 nucleotides read TGTGCCAGCAGTCTACAGGAACATCAGCCCCAGCATTTT. Its protein product is CASSLQEHQPQHF.

The rearrangement links TRBV25-1 to TRBJ2-3, with 7 nucleotides matching TRBD2. Germline V lookup: CDR1 MGHDK, CDR2 SYGVNS. Trimming removed 0 bases from V and 1 base from J; junction bases left unmatched: 7. CDR3 length: 17 residues. CDR3 in DNA: TGTGCCAGCAGTGAATATAATGGACTAGTCGGCACAGATACGCAGTATTTT. It translates to CASSEYNGLVGTDTQYF.

The chain couples TRBV4-1 to TRBJ2-5, with D possibly being TRBD1 or TRBD2 (5 bases each). The V end lost 8 bases, the J end lost 2 bases, and 24 bases lay between the germline ends. The CDR3 runs to 17 residues. The germline CDR1 and CDR2 sequences are MGHRA and YSYEKL. The CDR3 sequence is CASAPGPLQVGQETQYF. The CDR3 DNA reads TGCGCCAGCGCACCGGGGCCTCTACAAGTGGGGCAAGAGACCCAGTACTTC.